The clone carrying this TCR beta chain was counted a single time. Assay used: immunoSEQ multiplex PCR; TCRdb lists only in-frame clones, some missing. This sample has about 85,000 clones, with roughly 91% found just once. The data were taken from a study of control samples from healthy donors and cancer patients. V gave up 4 bases and J gave up 3 bases, with 18 bases separating them. CDR3 length equals 16 residues. The V gene's germline CDR1 is LGHDT and CDR2 YNNKEL (reference sequence). The chain joins TRBV3-1 (or the pseudogene TRBV3-2) to TRBJ2-5, with D possibly matching TRBD2 (6 bases). The sample consisted of blood. This sequence originates from a woman aged 55-75 years in good health. Here the CDR3 reads CASSLRTSGGKETQYF. The CDR3 bases are TGTGCCAGCAGCCTACGAACCTCTGGGGGGAAAGAGACCCAGTACTTC.